This TCR beta chain was recorded in a study of T cell repertoires in cytomegalovirus infection. Study information: The authors relied on CMV epitopes, both recently identified HLA-C-restricted and well-studied HLA-B-restricted. Matching HLA type, along with CMV infection, was indicated by public TCR beta signatures. Study results and caveats: There were HLA-C-restricted CMV-specific TCR beta clonotypes dominating the ex vivo response.

The CDR3 spans 17 residues. Germline CDR1 SEHNR, CDR2 FQNEAQ (reference sequence). V dropped 5 bases and J dropped 4; count of bases not matched to a gene: 12. MiXCR was run by TCRdb on the reads, yielding one entry per CDR3 protein. The sample has 100,000 to 150,000 distinct CDR3 sequences, more than 25% seen once. Concerning this clonotype: The target antigen is unknown.

The chain carries TRBV7-9 and TRBJ2-5, with 11 nucleotides matching TRBD1. The clonotype originates from a human donor in good health (CMV status not recorded). Some clones in this sample may be carry-over from other donors' samples. The sample was CD8+ T cells from cultured PBMCs, taken from culture after CMV antigen stimulation. DNA of the CDR3: TGTGCCAGCAGCCCCCCCCAAACCGGGACAGGGGGAGAGACCCAGTACTTC. Protein sequence: CASSPPQTGTGGETQYF.